Each of the 25 T cell receptor beta chains below was sequenced from the same sample in a study of CD8 T cells in Susac syndrome. A quantity of about 0.45 to 1 ug RNA underwent reverse transcription using random hexamers. MiXCR, run by TCRdb on the immunoSEQ multiplex PCR reads, gives a single entry per CDR3 protein. The sample lists some 180,000 distinct CDR3 sequences; over 85% were seen once. Input material: CD4+ T cells from PBMCs. Receptor source: a human donor in good health.

CDR3: CASSSLDRLGEQYF. In DNA, the CDR3 is TGTGCCAGCAGCTCCCTGGACAGATTGGGCGAGCAGTACTTC. The chain links TRBV7-3 to TRBJ2-7, with D perhaps TRBD1 (6 bases). This CDR3 is built from 14 residues. The V gene lost 4 bases and the J gene lost 6 bases, with 16 bases spanning the gap. Germline-derived CDR1 and CDR2 are SGHTA and FQGTGA.

The rearrangement links TRBV29-1 to TRBJ1-4; D is uncertain. Per germline, CDR1 SQVTM and CDR2 ANQGSEA. Trimming removed 0 bases from V and 7 bases from J, with 3 bases in between. The CDR3 spans 11 residues. The CDR3 loop is CSVEEAEKLFF. The CDR3 coding sequence is TGCAGCGTTGAAGAGGCTGAAAAACTGTTTTTT.

The CDR3 reads CASSLRGVGGWDGYTF. As DNA, the CDR3 is TGTGCCAGCAGTTTAAGGGGGGTGGGAGGCTGGGATGGCTACACCTTC. The gene calls are TRBV27 and TRBJ1-2, with D maybe TRBD1 (6 bases). The CDR3 is made up of 16 amino acids. Trimming shortened V by 2 bases and J by 6 bases, and 19 bases separated the two germline ends. From germline, CDR1 is MNHEY and CDR2 SMNVEV (reference sequence).

This clonotype was counted once. V is TRBV6-4 and J is TRBJ2-2, with a tentative D call TRBD1 (5 bases). Germline CDR1 MRHNA, CDR2 SNTAGT. V dropped 4 bases and J dropped 5 bases, with 11 bases sitting between them. This CDR3 contains 14 residues. The CDR3 nucleotides are TGTGCCAGCAGTGCTCAGGGTTGGACCGGGGAGCTGTTTTTT. The encoded protein is CASSAQGWTGELFF.

The chain combines TRBV5-1 with TRBJ1-6; D might be TRBD1 (6 bases). This CDR3 contains 14 residues. CDR1 is SGHRS and CDR2 is YFSETQ in the germline V gene. V lost 4 bases and J 10 bases, leaving 15 bases between the germline ends. The CDR3 coding sequence is TGCGCCAGCAGCGTGAGGGGGGCGGACTCACCCCTCCACTTT. The encoded protein is CASSVRGADSPLHF.

The J gene is TRBJ1-2, the V gene TRBV6-1; 12 bases match TRBD1. The CDR3 loop spans 18 amino acids. The J segment lost 3 bases and the V segment lost 5 bases, leaving 13 bases of the junction unmatched. Germline-derived CDR1 and CDR2 are MNHNS and SASEGT. In nucleotides, the CDR3 is TGTGCCAGCAGTCCAGCATGGGACAGGGGGCGCAAGGACTATGGCTACACCTTC. Translation: CASSPAWDRGRKDYGYTF.

The chain couples TRBV27 to TRBJ1-2, with D possibly TRBD1 on 5 matching bases. This CDR3 has 13 amino acids. In germline, CDR1 is MNHEY, CDR2 SMNVEV (reference sequence). Trimming took 4 bases from V and 2 from J, leaving 8 bases between them. The CDR3 bases are TGTGCCAGCAGTTCAAGACAGAACTATGGCTACACCTTC. Amino acids: CASSSRQNYGYTF.

The rearrangement uses TRBV5-1 and TRBJ1-5; tentative D call: TRBD1 (5 bases). The CDR3 is made up of 14 amino acids. V lost 0 bases and J lost 3, with 7 bases in between. Germline loops: CDR1 SGHRS, CDR2 YFSETQ. As DNA, the CDR3 is TGCGCCAGCAGCTTGGAAGGGGACAATCAGCCCCAGCATTTT. Translation: CASSLEGDNQPQHF.

Here the CDR3 DNA reads TGCGCCAGCAGCTTGGAGGGACAGGCCCTCAGGGGCTACACCTTC. Protein: CASSLEGQALRGYTF. The J gene is TRBJ1-2, the V gene TRBV5-1; 8 nucleotides line up with TRBD1. The length of the CDR3 is 15 residues. Germline V CDR1 and CDR2: SGHRS, YFSETQ. V lost 0 bases, J lost 8 bases, and 9 bases stayed unmatched.

This clonotype was detected once. The chain uses TRBV10-3 and TRBJ2-7; the D gene could be TRBD1 or TRBD2 (5 bases each). Trimming took 2 bases from V and 6 from J, leaving 11 bases between them. Looked up from germline, CDR1 is ENHRY and CDR2 is SYGVKD. This CDR3 comprises 13 residues. The CDR3 DNA reads TGTGCCATCAGTGAGGGTGGGGGAATCGAGCAGTACGTC. Residues: CAISEGGGIEQYV.

The chain carries TRBV20-1 and TRBJ1-2; 8 nucleotides line up with TRBD1. V shed 6 bases and J 0 bases; nucleotides not matched to a gene: 3. The CDR3 contains 13 residues. CDR1 is DFQATT and CDR2 is SNEGSKA in the germline V gene (reference sequence). The CDR3 loop is CSAGQGANYGYTF. As DNA, the CDR3 is TGCAGTGCCGGACAGGGAGCTAACTATGGCTACACCTTC.

DNA of the CDR3: TGTGCCAGTAGTATTTCTCAGATAGGGGAAGAGAGGAGCTCCTACGAGCAGTACGTC. It translates to CASSISQIGEERSSYEQYV. The chain is built from TRBV19 and TRBJ2-7, with D perhaps matching TRBD1 (5 bases). CDR1 LNHDA and CDR2 SQIVND come from the germline V gene (reference sequence). CDR3 length: 19 amino acids. V was clipped by 3 bases and J by 0 bases, with 24 bases between them.

V usage is TRBV28 and J usage is TRBJ1-5; 7 bases are shared with TRBD1. CDR3 length: 15 amino acids. The V gene end was trimmed by 5 bases and the J gene end by 6 bases; junction bases not matched to a gene: 10. Germline V gene sequence: CDR1 MDHEN, CDR2 SYDVKM. Written as DNA, the CDR3 is TGTGCCAGCAGTCCCTTCCTACAGGGGACTCAGCCCCAGCATTTT. This codes for CASSPFLQGTQPQHF. The full variable domain, in which reference TRBV28 and TRBJ1-5 provide the parts outside the CDR3, is DVKVTQSSRYLVKRTGEKVFLECVQDMDHENMFWYRQDPGLGLRLIYFSYDVKMKEKGDIPEGYSVSREKKERFSLILESASTNQTSMYLCASSPFLQGTQPQHFGDGTRLSIL.

V usage is TRBV28 and J usage is TRBJ2-5; 14 nucleotides match TRBD2. V lost 6 bases, J lost 3 bases, and 6 bases stayed unmatched. The CDR3 runs to 16 residues. CDR1 is MDHEN, CDR2 SYDVKM, per germline. In nucleotides, the CDR3 is TGTGCCAGCAGGGGGACTAGCGGGGGTGTAAAAGAGACCCAGTACTTC. It encodes CASRGTSGGVKETQYF.

This chain links TRBV27 with TRBJ2-1, with 11 bases lining up with TRBD2. The germline V gene encodes CDR1 MNHEY and CDR2 SMNVEV (reference sequence). The CDR3 contains 14 residues. With V trimmed by 4 bases and J by 4 bases, 0 bases remained unmatched. The CDR3 is CASSSSGGYNEQFF. DNA for the CDR3: TGTGCCAGCAGTTCTAGCGGGGGGTACAATGAGCAGTTCTTC.

V and J are TRBV7-9 and TRBJ1-1; D possibly corresponds to TRBD1 (5 bases). Trimming left V 5 bases short and J 8 bases short, with 9 bases between. The CDR3 consists of 11 residues. CDR1 and CDR2 from the germline V gene are SEHNR and FQNEAQ (reference sequence). Here the CDR3 reads CASSVKGEAFF. CDR3 nucleotide sequence: TGTGCCAGCAGCGTGAAGGGGGAAGCTTTCTTT.

This chain joins TRBV9 and TRBJ2-6; D gene unclear. V lost 4 bases to trimming and J lost 0 bases, with 14 bases between them. The germline V gene encodes CDR1 SGDLS and CDR2 YYNGEE. The CDR3 extends over 17 amino acids. CDR3 sequence: CASSLYASGSGANVLTF. The CDR3 nucleotides read TGTGCCAGCAGCCTTTACGCCTCCGGCTCTGGGGCCAACGTCCTGACTTTC.

The chain is built from TRBV7-3 and TRBJ1-2; 7 bases align to TRBD1. Trimming cost V 5 bases and J 8 bases; bases outside gene matches: 11. The length of the CDR3 is 14 residues. The germline V gene encodes CDR1 SGHTA and CDR2 FQGTGA. The CDR3 nucleotides read TGTGCCAGCAGCGACCGAGACAGGGTAGGAGGCTACACCTTC. Encoded protein: CASSDRDRVGGYTF.

The chain uses TRBV4-1 and TRBJ1-3; D may be TRBD1 (5 bases). CDR3 length: 19 residues. Trimming took off 3 bases at V and 0 bases at J, with 21 bases between the two ends. Germline V gives CDR1 MGHRA, CDR2 YSYEKL. CDR3 in DNA: TGCGCCAGCAGCCAGGGAGGGGAACGACTTCGGGCCTCTGGAAACACCATATATTTT. This gives the protein CASSQGGERLRASGNTIYF.

This chain uses TRBV20-1 with TRBJ1-1; possible D gene TRBD1, 5 bases. Trimming took 3 bases from V and 4 from J, leaving 12 bases between them. Germline-derived CDR1 and CDR2 are DFQATT and SNEGSKA (reference sequence). CDR3 length: 13 amino acids. DNA of the CDR3: TGCAGTGCTAGCGGGGGGTCGGGCACTGAAGCTTTCTTT. Translating gives CSASGGSGTEAFF.

V is TRBV20-1 and J is TRBJ2-1; D tentatively reads TRBD1 or TRBD2 (6 bases each). CDR3 length equals 17 residues. V lost 6 bases and J lost 2, with 23 bases in between. Germline V gives CDR1 DFQATT, CDR2 SNEGSKA (reference sequence). The CDR3 here is CSAPGALASVPYNEQFF. CDR3 DNA sequence: TGCAGTGCCCCGGGGGCTCTAGCGTCGGTCCCCTACAATGAGCAGTTCTTC.

V and J are TRBV29-1 and TRBJ2-3, with 7 bases fitting TRBD1. V lost 5 bases and J lost 4; bases outside the gene matches: 3. CDR1 and CDR2 from the germline V gene are SQVTM and ANQGSEA. The CDR3 contains 12 residues. The CDR3 DNA is TGCAGCGTTTCACAGGGGCCAGATACGCAGTATTTT. Encoded protein: CSVSQGPDTQYF.

This rearrangement joins TRBV5-1 to TRBJ2-3; D not certain. The CDR3 runs 14 residues. Germline CDR1 reads SGHRS; CDR2 reads YFSETQ. V gave up 4 bases and J gave up 2 bases, with 11 bases separating them. This CDR3 reads CASSPGTPTDTQYF. The DNA of the CDR3 is TGCGCCAGCAGCCCGGGCACCCCCACAGATACGCAGTATTTT.

The V and J genes are TRBV6-5 and TRBJ2-4; 7 positions agree with TRBD1. The CDR3 is 13 residues long. Germline lookup yields CDR1 MNHEY and CDR2 SVGAGI. V dropped 7 bases and J dropped 6; count of bases not matched to a gene: 6. DNA for the CDR3: TGTGCCAGCACCCCCCGGGACAGAAACATTCAGTACTTC. Translated, it gives CASTPRDRNIQYF.

V usage is TRBV5-1 and J usage is TRBJ2-2; no clear D. The CDR3 runs to 15 residues. The V and J ends lost 1 base and 1 base respectively, with 8 bases between them. Germline V lookup: CDR1 SGHRS, CDR2 YFSETQ. The CDR3 here is CASSLLGLNTGELFF. In DNA form, the CDR3 reads TGCGCCAGCAGCTTGTTAGGTCTGAACACCGGGGAGCTGTTTTTT.